A selection of T cell receptor beta chains follows, all from one sample in a study of T cell changes during pregnancy in multiple sclerosis. Here immunoSEQ multiplex PCR was the method, and the copy in TCRdb shows in-frame clones only, minus some. The sample holds some 52,000 clones, approximately 92% seen once. Sequenced material: CD4+ T cells from peripheral blood mononuclear cells, taken in the third trimester of pregnancy. These receptors all come from a female donor with multiple sclerosis, enrolled in a pregnancy study. Both conserved end residues are part of each CDR3. D genes are given only for firm matches. A clone size is listed for some rows: how often the clone was seen (once, few, many), or a class if it is expanded.

clone size: .
V gene: TRBV5-6
D gene: TRBD1
J gene: TRBJ1-2
CDR3 DNA: TGTGCCAGCAGCCAAGGGACAGGGGCTAACTATGGCTACACCTTC
CDR3 protein: CASSQGTGANYGYTF

clone size: .
V gene: TRBV7-3
D gene: .
J gene: TRBJ2-1
CDR3 DNA: TGTGCCAGCAGCCCAAGGGGTTCGGCGGACCCTACGAATGAGCAGTTCTTC
CDR3 protein: CASSPRGSADPTNEQFF

clone size: .
V gene: TRBV2
D gene: .
J gene: TRBJ2-1
CDR3 DNA: TGTGCCAGCAGTGTCGTCGGGGGTTCCTACAATGAGCAGTTCTTC
CDR3 protein: CASSVVGGSYNEQFF

clone size: .
V gene: TRBV6-6
D gene: .
J gene: TRBJ2-2
CDR3 DNA: TGTGCCAGCTCGACGGGAGCAGGCACCGGGGAGCTGTTTTTT
CDR3 protein: CASSTGAGTGELFF

clone size: once
V gene: TRBV16
D gene: TRBD2
J gene: TRBJ2-3
CDR3 DNA: TGTGCCAGCAGCCAGGGCGGGAGTGGTGCAGATACGCAGTATTTT
CDR3 protein: CASSQGGSGADTQYF

clone size: .
V gene: TRBV29-1
D gene: .
J gene: TRBJ2-1
CDR3 DNA: TGCAGCGTTGAAGGACTTGTCGATGAGCAGTTCTTC
CDR3 protein: CSVEGLVDEQFF

clone size: .
V gene: TRBV10-2
D gene: .
J gene: TRBJ1-3
CDR3 DNA: TGCGCCAGCAGTGAGTCCCCGGGGAGCTCTGGAAACACCATATATTTT
CDR3 protein: CASSESPGSSGNTIYF

clone size: .
V gene: TRBV5-4
D gene: TRBD1
J gene: TRBJ1-1
CDR3 DNA: TGTGCCAGCAGCTTAATGGGGACAGGGGGCCGGGTTTCCTTT
CDR3 protein: CASSLMGTGGRVSF

clone size: once
V gene: TRBV15
D gene: .
J gene: TRBJ2-3
CDR3 DNA: TGTGCCACCAGCCCCCGGAGAGGAGCAGATACGCAGTATTTT
CDR3 protein: CATSPRRGADTQYF

clone size: .
V gene: TRBV10-3
D gene: .
J gene: TRBJ1-5
CDR3 DNA: TGTGCCATCAGTGTATCGGGGGGCGATCAGCCCCAGCATTTT
CDR3 protein: CAISVSGGDQPQHF

clone size: .
V gene: TRBV29-1
D gene: .
J gene: TRBJ1-1
CDR3 DNA: TGCAGCGTCTCCCCAAGCGGACTGACGAACACTGAAGCTTTCTTT
CDR3 protein: CSVSPSGLTNTEAFF

clone size: .
V gene: TRBV11-3
D gene: .
J gene: TRBJ2-1
CDR3 DNA: TGTGCCAGCAGCTTAGCCCCTGGAGACTACAATGAGCAGTTCTTC
CDR3 protein: CASSLAPGDYNEQFF

clone size: once
V gene: TRBV7-7
D gene: .
J gene: TRBJ1-2
CDR3 DNA: TGTGCCAGCAGCTTTGACCGGGTCTGGGGCTACACCTTC
CDR3 protein: CASSFDRVWGYTF

clone size: .
V gene: TRBV6-5
D gene: .
J gene: TRBJ2-3
CDR3 DNA: TGTGCCAGCAGTTACGGATACCCAGGGGCCACAGATACGCAGTATTTT
CDR3 protein: CASSYGYPGATDTQYF

clone size: .
V gene: TRBV11-2
D gene: .
J gene: TRBJ2-7
CDR3 DNA: TGTGCCAGCAGCTTACAGACAGCTTCCTACGAGCAGTACTTC
CDR3 protein: CASSLQTASYEQYF

clone size: .
V gene: TRBV6-6
D gene: TRBD1
J gene: TRBJ1-3
CDR3 DNA: TGTGCCAGCAGTTACGGACAGGGAGGTAACACCATATATTTT
CDR3 protein: CASSYGQGGNTIYF

clone size: .
V gene: TRBV5-1
D gene: .
J gene: TRBJ1-3
CDR3 DNA: TGCGCCAGCAGCTTGTCAGGGTCTCTTGGAAACACCATATATTTT
CDR3 protein: CASSLSGSLGNTIYF

clone size: .
V gene: TRBV30
D gene: .
J gene: TRBJ1-2
CDR3 DNA: TGTGCCTGGAGTTTGAGCCAAGCTAGAGGCTACACCTTC
CDR3 protein: CAWSLSQARGYTF

clone size: .
V gene: TRBV4-1
D gene: TRBD2
J gene: TRBJ2-3
CDR3 DNA: TGCGCCAGCAGCCTGGGACTAGCGGGGGGGGCGAATACGCAGTATTTT
CDR3 protein: CASSLGLAGGANTQYF

clone size: .
V gene: TRBV5-1
D gene: .
J gene: TRBJ2-7
CDR3 DNA: TGCGCCAGCAGCTGGGTCCAGGGAAACGAGCAGTACTTC
CDR3 protein: CASSWVQGNEQYF

clone size: .
V gene: TRBV5-1
D gene: .
J gene: TRBJ1-1
CDR3 DNA: TGCGCCAGCAGCTTGGACGAGGGTCTGACCACTGAAGCTTTCTTT
CDR3 protein: CASSLDEGLTTEAFF

clone size: .
V gene: TRBV28
D gene: .
J gene: TRBJ1-5
CDR3 DNA: TGTGCCAGCAGTCAACTATTCAGGGAACCCCAGCATTTT
CDR3 protein: CASSQLFREPQHF

clone size: .
V gene: TRBV5-1
D gene: .
J gene: TRBJ1-2
CDR3 DNA: TGCGCCAGCAGTCGTGACAGTAATGACTATGGCTACACCTTC
CDR3 protein: CASSRDSNDYGYTF

clone size: .
V gene: TRBV19
D gene: .
J gene: TRBJ2-1
CDR3 DNA: TGTGCCAGTAGTATCGCTAGAGATTATAATGAGCAGTTCTTC
CDR3 protein: CASSIARDYNEQFF

clone size: .
V gene: TRBV4-1
D gene: TRBD1
J gene: TRBJ2-3
CDR3 DNA: TGCGCCAGCAGCCCGAGGGACAGGGTAGCGACAGATACGCAGTATTTT
CDR3 protein: CASSPRDRVATDTQYF

clone size: .
V gene: TRBV5-8
D gene: .
J gene: TRBJ2-3
CDR3 DNA: TGTGCCAGCAGCCCGATTACAGGGTCTAGCACAGATACGCAGTATTTT
CDR3 protein: CASSPITGSSTDTQYF

clone size: .
V gene: TRBV6-1
D gene: TRBD1
J gene: TRBJ1-1
CDR3 DNA: TGTGCCAGCAGTGACCCTTTTCTGACAGGGGGATCTACTGAAGCTTTCTTT
CDR3 protein: CASSDPFLTGGSTEAFF

clone size: .
V gene: TRBV5-4
D gene: .
J gene: TRBJ2-2
CDR3 DNA: TGTGCCAGCAGCTTGGCGCGCGGGAACACCGGGGAGCTGTTTTTT
CDR3 protein: CASSLARGNTGELFF

clone size: .
V gene: TRBV5-1
D gene: TRBD1
J gene: TRBJ1-1
CDR3 DNA: TGCGCCAGCAGCTCCAGACAGGGGGACACTGAAGCTTTCTTT
CDR3 protein: CASSSRQGDTEAFF

clone size: .
V gene: TRBV11-3
D gene: .
J gene: TRBJ2-5
CDR3 DNA: TGTGCCAGCTCCAAGGGAGGAGGGAAGGCTCAAGAGACCCAGTACTTC
CDR3 protein: CASSKGGGKAQETQYF

clone size: .
V gene: TRBV27
D gene: TRBD1
J gene: TRBJ2-6
CDR3 DNA: TGTGCCAGCAGTCCACGACAGGGGAACGGGGCCAACGTCCTGACTTTC
CDR3 protein: CASSPRQGNGANVLTF

clone size: .
V gene: TRBV19
D gene: TRBD1
J gene: TRBJ2-7
CDR3 DNA: TGTGCCAGTAGCCGAAACAGGGGCCCTTACGAGCAGTACTTC
CDR3 protein: CASSRNRGPYEQYF

clone size: .
V gene: TRBV2
D gene: .
J gene: TRBJ2-1
CDR3 DNA: TGTGCCAGCAATCGATTCGGACTAATAGGAAATGAGCAGTTCTTC
CDR3 protein: CASNRFGLIGNEQFF

clone size: .
V gene: TRBV27
D gene: TRBD2
J gene: TRBJ2-1
CDR3 DNA: TGTGCCAGCAGTTTCCGGCTAGCGGGCAATGAGCAGTTCTTC
CDR3 protein: CASSFRLAGNEQFF

clone size: .
V gene: TRBV2
D gene: .
J gene: TRBJ2-1
CDR3 DNA: TGTGCCAGCAGGGAGGGTCTCTACAATGAGCAGTTCTTC
CDR3 protein: CASREGLYNEQFF

clone size: .
V gene: TRBV2
D gene: .
J gene: TRBJ2-7
CDR3 DNA: TGTGCCAGCAGTCAGGGGGGCTGGTCCTACGAGCAGTACTTC
CDR3 protein: CASSQGGWSYEQYF

clone size: .
V gene: TRBV27
D gene: .
J gene: TRBJ1-6
CDR3 DNA: TGTGCCAGCAGTTTAACGGCAGGGCTCCCTGCATCACCCCTCCACTTT
CDR3 protein: CASSLTAGLPASPLHF

clone size: .
V gene: TRBV7-9
D gene: .
J gene: TRBJ1-2
CDR3 DNA: TGTGCCAGCAGCCCTCCAGGGGAAGCTAACTATGGCTACACCTTC
CDR3 protein: CASSPPGEANYGYTF

clone size: .
V gene: TRBV30
D gene: .
J gene: TRBJ1-1
CDR3 DNA: TGTGCCTGGAGTAGGAGGGCCGCGAACACTGAAGCTTTCTTT
CDR3 protein: CAWSRRAANTEAFF